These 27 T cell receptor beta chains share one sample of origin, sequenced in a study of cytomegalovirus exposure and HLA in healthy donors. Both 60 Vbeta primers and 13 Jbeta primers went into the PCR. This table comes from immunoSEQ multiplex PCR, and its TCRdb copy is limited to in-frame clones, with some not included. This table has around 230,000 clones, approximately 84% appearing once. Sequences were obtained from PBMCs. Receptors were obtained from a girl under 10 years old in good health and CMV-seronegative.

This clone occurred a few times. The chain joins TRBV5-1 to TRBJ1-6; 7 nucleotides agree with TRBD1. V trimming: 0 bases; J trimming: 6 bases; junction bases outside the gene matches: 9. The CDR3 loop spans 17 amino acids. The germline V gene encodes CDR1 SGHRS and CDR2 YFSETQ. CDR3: CASSLDPLGQANSPLHF. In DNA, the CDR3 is TGCGCCAGCAGCTTGGACCCACTCGGACAGGCTAATTCACCCCTCCACTTT.

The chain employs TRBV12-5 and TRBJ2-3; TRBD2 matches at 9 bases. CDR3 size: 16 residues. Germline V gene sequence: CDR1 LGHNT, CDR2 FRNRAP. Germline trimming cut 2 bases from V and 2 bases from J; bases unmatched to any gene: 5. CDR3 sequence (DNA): TGTGCTAGTGGTTTGTATAGCGGGAGCTCCACAGATACGCAGTATTTT. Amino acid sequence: CASGLYSGSSTDTQYF.

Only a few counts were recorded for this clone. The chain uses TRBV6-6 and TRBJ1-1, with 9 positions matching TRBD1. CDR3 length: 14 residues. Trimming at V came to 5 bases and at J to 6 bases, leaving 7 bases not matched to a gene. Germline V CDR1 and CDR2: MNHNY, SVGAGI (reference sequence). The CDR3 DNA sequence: TGTGCCAGCAGTCCTACAGGGGGCTTCGCTGAAGCTTTCTTT. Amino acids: CASSPTGGFAEAFF.

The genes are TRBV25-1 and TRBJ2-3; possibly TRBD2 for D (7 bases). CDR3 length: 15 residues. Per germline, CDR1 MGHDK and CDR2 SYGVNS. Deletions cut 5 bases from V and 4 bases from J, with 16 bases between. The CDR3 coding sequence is TGTGCCAGCAGTAATTACGGGGGGCGGGCAGATACGCAGTATTTT. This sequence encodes CASSNYGGRADTQYF.

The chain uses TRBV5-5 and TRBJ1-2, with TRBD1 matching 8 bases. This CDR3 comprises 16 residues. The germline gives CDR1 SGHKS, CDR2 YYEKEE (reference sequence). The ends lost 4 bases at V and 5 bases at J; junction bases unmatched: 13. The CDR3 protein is CASSPSPDRVGYGYTF. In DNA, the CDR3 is TGTGCCAGCAGCCCCTCCCCGGACAGGGTAGGTTATGGCTACACCTTC.

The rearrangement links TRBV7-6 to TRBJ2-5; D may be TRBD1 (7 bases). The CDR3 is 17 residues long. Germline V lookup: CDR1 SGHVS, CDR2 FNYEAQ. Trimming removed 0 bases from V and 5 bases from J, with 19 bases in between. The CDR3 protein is CASSLATSLRGRETQYF. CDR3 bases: TGTGCCAGCAGCTTAGCCACTTCGCTCAGGGGGAGGGAGACCCAGTACTTC.

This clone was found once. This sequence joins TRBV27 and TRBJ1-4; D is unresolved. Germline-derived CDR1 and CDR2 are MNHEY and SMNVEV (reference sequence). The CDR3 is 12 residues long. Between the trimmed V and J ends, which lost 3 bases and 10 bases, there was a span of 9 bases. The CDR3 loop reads CASSFIEGKLFF. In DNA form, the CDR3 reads TGTGCCAGCAGTTTTATAGAGGGAAAACTGTTTTTT.

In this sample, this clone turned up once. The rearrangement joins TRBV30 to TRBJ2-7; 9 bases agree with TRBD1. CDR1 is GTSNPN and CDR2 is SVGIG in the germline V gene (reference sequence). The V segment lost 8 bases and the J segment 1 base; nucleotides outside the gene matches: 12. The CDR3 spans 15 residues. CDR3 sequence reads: CAGGQGGTFSYEQYF. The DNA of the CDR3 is TGTGCCGGGGGACAGGGAGGGACATTTTCCTACGAGCAGTACTTC. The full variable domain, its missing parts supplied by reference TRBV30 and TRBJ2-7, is SQTIHQWPATLVQPVGSPLSLECTVEGTSNPNLYWYRQAAGRGLQLLFYSVGIGQISSEVPQNLSASRPQDRQFILSSKKLLLSDSGFYLCAGGQGGTFSYEQYFGPGTRLTVT.

The CDR3 DNA sequence: TGCGCCAGCAGCCCCTTACAAACGACAGGGGGCAGGGAGCAGTTCTTC. It encodes CASSPLQTTGGREQFF. This chain joins TRBV4-1 and TRBJ2-1; 10 nucleotides line up with TRBD1. V shed 4 bases and J 10 bases; nucleotides not matched to a gene: 13. Germline CDR1 and CDR2: MGHRA and YSYEKL. The CDR3 is made up of 16 amino acids.

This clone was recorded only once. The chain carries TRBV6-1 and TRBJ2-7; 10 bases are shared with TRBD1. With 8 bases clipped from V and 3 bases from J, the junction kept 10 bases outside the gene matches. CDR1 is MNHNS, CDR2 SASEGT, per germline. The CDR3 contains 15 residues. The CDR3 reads CASGGRTGGLYEQYF. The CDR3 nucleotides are TGTGCCAGCGGAGGCCGGACAGGGGGACTCTACGAGCAGTACTTC.

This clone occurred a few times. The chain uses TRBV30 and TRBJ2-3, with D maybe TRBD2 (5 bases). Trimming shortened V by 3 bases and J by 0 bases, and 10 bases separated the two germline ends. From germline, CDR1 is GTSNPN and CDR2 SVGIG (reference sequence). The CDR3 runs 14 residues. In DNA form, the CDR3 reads TGTGCCTGGAGGGCGGCGGGTAGCACAGATACGCAGTATTTT. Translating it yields CAWRAAGSTDTQYF.

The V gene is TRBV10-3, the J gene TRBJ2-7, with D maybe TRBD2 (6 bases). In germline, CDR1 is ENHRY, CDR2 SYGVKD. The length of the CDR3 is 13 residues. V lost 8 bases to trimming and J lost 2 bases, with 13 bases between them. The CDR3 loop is CAIWSGSPYEQYF. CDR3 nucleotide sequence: TGTGCCATCTGGTCCGGGAGTCCCTACGAGCAGTACTTC.

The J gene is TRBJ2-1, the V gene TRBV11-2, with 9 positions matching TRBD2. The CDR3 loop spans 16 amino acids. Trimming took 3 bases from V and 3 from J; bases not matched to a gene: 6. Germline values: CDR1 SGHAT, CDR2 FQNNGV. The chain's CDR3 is CASSLLFSGSYNEQFF. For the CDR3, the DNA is TGTGCCAGCAGCTTGTTGTTTAGCGGGAGCTACAATGAGCAGTTCTTC.

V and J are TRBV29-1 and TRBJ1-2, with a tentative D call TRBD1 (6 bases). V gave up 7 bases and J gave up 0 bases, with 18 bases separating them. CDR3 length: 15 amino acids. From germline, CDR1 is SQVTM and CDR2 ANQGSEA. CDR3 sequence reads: CSAVTWGGANYGYTF. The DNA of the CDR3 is TGCAGCGCCGTAACCTGGGGGGGCGCTAACTATGGCTACACCTTC.

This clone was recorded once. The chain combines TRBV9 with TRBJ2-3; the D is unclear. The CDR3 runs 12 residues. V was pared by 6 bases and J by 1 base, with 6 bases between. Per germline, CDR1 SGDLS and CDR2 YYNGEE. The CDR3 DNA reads TGTGCCAGCACCACAGGCACAGATACGCAGTATTTT. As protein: CASTTGTDTQYF.

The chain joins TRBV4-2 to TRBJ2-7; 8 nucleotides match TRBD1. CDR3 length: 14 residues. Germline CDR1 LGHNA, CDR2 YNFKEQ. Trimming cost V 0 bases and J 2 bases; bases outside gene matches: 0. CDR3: CASSQDRGPYEQYF. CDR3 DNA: TGTGCCAGCAGCCAAGACAGGGGGCCCTACGAGCAGTACTTC.

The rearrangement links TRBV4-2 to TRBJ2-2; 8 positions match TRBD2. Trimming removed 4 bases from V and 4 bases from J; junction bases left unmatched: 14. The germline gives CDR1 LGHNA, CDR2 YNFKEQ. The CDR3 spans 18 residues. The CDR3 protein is CASSRAGGAGIFTGELFF. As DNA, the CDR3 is TGTGCCAGCAGCCGAGCCGGGGGGGCAGGCATATTCACCGGGGAGCTGTTTTTT.

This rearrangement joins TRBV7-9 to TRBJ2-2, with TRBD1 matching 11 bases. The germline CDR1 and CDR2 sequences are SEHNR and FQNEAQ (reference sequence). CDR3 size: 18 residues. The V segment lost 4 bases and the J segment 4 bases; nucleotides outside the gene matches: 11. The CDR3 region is CASSSLHPGTGGTGELFF. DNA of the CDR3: TGTGCCAGCAGCTCCCTCCACCCCGGGACAGGGGGCACCGGGGAGCTGTTTTTT.

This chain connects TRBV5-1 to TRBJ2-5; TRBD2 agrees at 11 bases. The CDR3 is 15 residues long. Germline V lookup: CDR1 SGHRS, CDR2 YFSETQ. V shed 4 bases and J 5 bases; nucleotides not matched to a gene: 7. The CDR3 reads CASSALAGGPETQYF. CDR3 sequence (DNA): TGCGCCAGCAGCGCCTTAGCGGGGGGGCCGGAGACCCAGTACTTC. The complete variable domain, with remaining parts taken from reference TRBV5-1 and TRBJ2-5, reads KAGVTQTPRYLIKTRGQQVTLSCSPISGHRSVSWYQQTPGQGLQFLFEYFSETQRNKGNFPGRFSGRQFSNSRSEMNVSTLELGDSALYLCASSALAGGPETQYFGPGTRLLVL.

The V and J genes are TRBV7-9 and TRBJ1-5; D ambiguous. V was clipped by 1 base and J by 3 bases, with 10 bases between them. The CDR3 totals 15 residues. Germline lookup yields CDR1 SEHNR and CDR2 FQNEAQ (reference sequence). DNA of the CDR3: TGTGCCAGCAGCTTAGGGGTAGCGCTCAATCAGCCCCAGCATTTT. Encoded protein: CASSLGVALNQPQHF.

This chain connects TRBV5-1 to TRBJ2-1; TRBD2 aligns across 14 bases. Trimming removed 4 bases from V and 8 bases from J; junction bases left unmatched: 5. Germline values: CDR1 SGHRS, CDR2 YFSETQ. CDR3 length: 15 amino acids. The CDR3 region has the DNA TGCGCCAGCAGCGGGACTAGCGGGGGTCGTGATGAGCAGTTCTTC. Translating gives CASSGTSGGRDEQFF.

This chain's CDR3 is CASSGIFQETQYF. The CDR3 DNA reads as TGTGCCAGTAGTGGCATATTCCAAGAGACCCAGTACTTC. The rearrangement joins TRBV19 to TRBJ2-5, with D unclear. With 5 bases removed from V and 1 base from J, the gap between germline ends came to 8 bases. This CDR3 spans 13 amino acids. Germline V CDR1 and CDR2: LNHDA, SQIVND (reference sequence).

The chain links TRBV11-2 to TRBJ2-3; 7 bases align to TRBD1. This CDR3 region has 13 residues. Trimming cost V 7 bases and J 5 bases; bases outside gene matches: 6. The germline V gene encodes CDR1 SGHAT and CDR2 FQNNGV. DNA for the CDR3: TGTGCCAGCACCCTGGGACAGCGAGATACGCAGTATTTT. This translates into CASTLGQRDTQYF.

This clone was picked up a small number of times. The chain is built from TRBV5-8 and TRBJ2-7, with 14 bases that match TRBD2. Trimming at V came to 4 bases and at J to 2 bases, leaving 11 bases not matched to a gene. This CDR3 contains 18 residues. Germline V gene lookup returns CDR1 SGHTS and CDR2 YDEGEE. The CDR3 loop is CASSRDRTSGRLTYEQYF. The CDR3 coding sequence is TGTGCCAGCAGCCGAGACCGGACTAGCGGGAGGCTAACCTACGAGCAGTACTTC.

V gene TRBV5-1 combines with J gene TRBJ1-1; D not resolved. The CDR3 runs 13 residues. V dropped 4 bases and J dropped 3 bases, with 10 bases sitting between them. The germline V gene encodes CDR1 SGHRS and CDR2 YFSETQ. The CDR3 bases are TGCGCCAGCAGCCTCCGGGTCGACACTGAAGCTTTCTTT. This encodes CASSLRVDTEAFF.

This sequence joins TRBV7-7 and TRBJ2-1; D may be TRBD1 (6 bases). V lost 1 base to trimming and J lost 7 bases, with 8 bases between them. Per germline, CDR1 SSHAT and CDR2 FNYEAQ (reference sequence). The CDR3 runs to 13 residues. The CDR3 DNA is TGTGCCAGCAGCTTAGACAGGGCAAATGAGCAGTTCTTC. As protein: CASSLDRANEQFF.

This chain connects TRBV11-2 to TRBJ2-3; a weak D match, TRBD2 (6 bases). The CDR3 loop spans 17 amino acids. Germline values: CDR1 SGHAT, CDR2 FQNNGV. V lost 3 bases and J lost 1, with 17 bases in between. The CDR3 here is CASSFLSGGLGTDTQYF. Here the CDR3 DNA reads TGTGCCAGCAGCTTTTTGTCCGGGGGACTCGGCACAGATACGCAGTATTTT.